This T cell receptor beta chain was recorded in a study of blood T cell repertoires in COVID-19. Study-wide context: Acute-phase and convalescent COVID-19 samples originated in the United States, Italy and Spain. PBMCs, B-cell-depleted T cells, or T cells were the source of the cDNA or gDNA that made up the material.

V lost 7 bases to trimming and J lost 6 bases; unmatched junction nucleotides: 4. CDR1 and CDR2 from the germline V gene are SQVTM and ANQGSEA. This CDR3 is 12 amino acids long. Original analysis: Researchers report that nucleated cell counts were estimated from reference gene primer amplification. Using immunoSEQ multiplex PCR, the repertoire was profiled, and TCRdb retains in-frame clones only, with some absent. That table gives V, J and clone size, and the DNA gave D and trimming. The table records around 66,000 clones, over 75% of them present only once. The chain has TRBV29-1 and TRBJ2-7; 12 bases map to TRBD1. The specimen was peripheral blood. This receptor was identified in a human donor in a cohort sampled during active COVID-19. CDR3: CSAGTGGREQYF. Here the CDR3 DNA reads TGCAGCGCCGGGACAGGGGGCCGCGAGCAGTACTTC.